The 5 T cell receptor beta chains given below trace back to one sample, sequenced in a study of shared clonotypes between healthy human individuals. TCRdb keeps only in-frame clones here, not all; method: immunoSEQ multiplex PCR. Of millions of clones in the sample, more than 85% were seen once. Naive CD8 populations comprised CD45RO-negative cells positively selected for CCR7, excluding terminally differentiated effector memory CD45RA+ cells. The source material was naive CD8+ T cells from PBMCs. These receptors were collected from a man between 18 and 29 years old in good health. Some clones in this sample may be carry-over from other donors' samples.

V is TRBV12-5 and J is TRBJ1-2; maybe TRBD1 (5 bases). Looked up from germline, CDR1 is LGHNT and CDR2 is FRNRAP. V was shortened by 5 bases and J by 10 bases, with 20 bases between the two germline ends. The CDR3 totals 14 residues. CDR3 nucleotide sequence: TGTGCTAGTGGTCCCCCGGGACCACCTGTACCCTACACCTTC. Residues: CASGPPGPPVPYTF.

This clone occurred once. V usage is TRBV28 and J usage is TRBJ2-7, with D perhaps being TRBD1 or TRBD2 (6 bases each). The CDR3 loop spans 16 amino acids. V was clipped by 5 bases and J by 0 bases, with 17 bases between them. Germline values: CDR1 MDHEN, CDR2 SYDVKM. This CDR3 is CASSSRPWGASYEQYF. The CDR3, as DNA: TGTGCCAGCAGTAGCAGACCGTGGGGGGCCTCCTACGAGCAGTACTTC.

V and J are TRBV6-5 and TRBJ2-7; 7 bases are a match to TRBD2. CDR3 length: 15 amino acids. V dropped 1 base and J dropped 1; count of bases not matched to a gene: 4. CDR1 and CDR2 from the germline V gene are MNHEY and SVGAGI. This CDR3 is CASSYYSGWSYEQYF. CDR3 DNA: TGTGCCAGCAGTTACTATAGCGGGTGGTCCTACGAGCAGTACTTC.

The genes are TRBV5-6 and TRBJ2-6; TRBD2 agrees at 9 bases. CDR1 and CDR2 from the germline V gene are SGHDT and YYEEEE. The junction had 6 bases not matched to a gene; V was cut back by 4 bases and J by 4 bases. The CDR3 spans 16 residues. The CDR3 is CASSQAGGWGANVLTF. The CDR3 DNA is TGTGCCAGCAGCCAAGCGGGGGGCTGGGGGGCCAACGTCCTGACTTTC.

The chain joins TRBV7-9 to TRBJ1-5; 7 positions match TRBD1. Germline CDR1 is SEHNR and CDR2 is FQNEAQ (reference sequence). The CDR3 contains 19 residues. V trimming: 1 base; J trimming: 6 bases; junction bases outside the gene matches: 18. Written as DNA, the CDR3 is TGTGCCAGCAGCTTAGTGGGGGACAGATCTTTGCCAGGTCGTCAGCCCCAGCATTTT. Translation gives CASSLVGDRSLPGRQPQHF.